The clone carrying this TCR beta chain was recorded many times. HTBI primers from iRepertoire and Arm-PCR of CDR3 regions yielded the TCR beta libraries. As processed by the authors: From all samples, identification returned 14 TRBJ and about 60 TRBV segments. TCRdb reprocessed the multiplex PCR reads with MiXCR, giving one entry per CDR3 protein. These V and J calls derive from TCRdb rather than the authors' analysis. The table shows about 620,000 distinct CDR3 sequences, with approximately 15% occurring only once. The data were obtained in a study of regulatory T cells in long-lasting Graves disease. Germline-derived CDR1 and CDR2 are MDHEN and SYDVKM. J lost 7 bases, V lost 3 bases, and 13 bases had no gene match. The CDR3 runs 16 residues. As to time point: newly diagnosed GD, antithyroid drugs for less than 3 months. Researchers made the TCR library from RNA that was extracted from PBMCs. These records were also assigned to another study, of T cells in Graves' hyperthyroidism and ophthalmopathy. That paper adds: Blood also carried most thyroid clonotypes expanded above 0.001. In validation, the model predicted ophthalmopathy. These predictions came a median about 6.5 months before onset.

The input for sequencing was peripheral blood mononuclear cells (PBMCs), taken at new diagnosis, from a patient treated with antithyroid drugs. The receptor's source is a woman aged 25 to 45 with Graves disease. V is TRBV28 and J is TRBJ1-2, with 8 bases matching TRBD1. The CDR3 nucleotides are TGTGCCAGCAGTTTCCCCCCGGGACAGGCTTTTTTTGGCTACACCTTC. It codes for CASSFPPGQAFFGYTF.